These 4 T cell receptor beta chains were sequenced from one sample in a study of cytomegalovirus exposure and HLA in healthy donors. The PCR had 60 Vbeta and 13 Jbeta primers. Repertoires were generated with immunoSEQ multiplex PCR, while TCRdb's copy carries only in-frame clones and drops some. The sample has 150,000 or so clones; roughly 78% are singletons. Sequencing was done on a sample of PBMCs. Source of these receptors: a middle-aged man in good health and CMV-seropositive.

The chain recombines TRBV5-1 with TRBJ2-7, with D unclear. This CDR3 has 14 amino acids. Trimming took 7 bases from V and 3 from J, leaving 17 bases between them. Germline V CDR1 and CDR2: SGHRS, YFSETQ. Here the CDR3 reads CASGLVGIFYEQYF. CDR3 DNA: TGCGCCAGCGGGCTTGTAGGCATCTTCTACGAGCAGTACTTC.

This clone was observed a handful of times. V gene TRBV14 combines with J gene TRBJ1-1, with D tentatively TRBD1 (6 bases). Germline CDR1 and CDR2: SGHDN and FVKESK. V lost 4 bases to trimming and J lost 7 bases, with 16 bases between them. This CDR3 contains 14 residues. The CDR3 here is CASSRFGTSSEAFF. DNA of the CDR3: TGTGCCAGCAGCCGCTTCGGGACATCGAGTGAAGCTTTCTTT. Complete variable domain (other parts from reference TRBV14 and TRBJ1-1): EAGVTQFPSHSVIEKGQTVTLRCDPISGHDNLYWYRRVMGKEIKFLLHFVKESKQDESGMPNNRFLAERTGGTYSTLKVQPAELEDSGVYFCASSRFGTSSEAFFGQGTRLTVV.

The chain's CDR3 is CASSEVLGPVKLFF. The CDR3 coding sequence is TGTGCCAGCAGTGAAGTTCTGGGCCCGGTTAAGCTGTTTTTT. This rearrangement joins TRBV6-1 to TRBJ1-4; D is ambiguous. V lost 1 base, J lost 14 bases, and 17 bases lay in between. Germline V gives CDR1 MNHNS, CDR2 SASEGT. The length of the CDR3 is 14 residues.

V is TRBV18 and J is TRBJ1-1; D gene ambiguous. V lost 6 bases, J lost 8 bases, and 16 bases lay in between. The length of the CDR3 is 13 residues. CDR1 is KGHSH, CDR2 LQKENI, per germline. In nucleotides, the CDR3 is TGTGCCAGCTCGCGGGCCCCGTCGGAAGAAGCTTTCTTT. Translated: CASSRAPSEEAFF.